This T cell receptor (beta chain) derives from a study of T cell responses to AZD1222 COVID-19 vaccine. Per germline, CDR1 KGHSH and CDR2 LQKENI. V gave up 8 bases and J gave up 0 bases, with 10 bases separating them. This CDR3 is built from 13 residues. Data came from immunoSEQ multiplex PCR; TCRdb stores just in-frame clones and leaves some out. The sample lists more than 150,000 clones, 90% occurring once. The receptor was derived from an adult who received the AZD1222 COVID-19 vaccine. The genes are TRBV18 and TRBJ1-1, with a tentative D call TRBD1 (5 bases). This sample comprised peripheral blood, obtained 28 days after the second AZD1222 dose. CDR3 region: CASATALNTEAFF. CDR3 in DNA: TGTGCCAGCGCGACAGCTTTGAACACTGAAGCTTTCTTT.